Given below is one T cell receptor (beta chain) in context. Produced via immunoSEQ multiplex PCR; TCRdb's table is partial and in-frame only. Of some 50,000 clones listed, about 90% were seen once; the top ten hold about 0.21%. This sample was taken from a study of T cell changes during pregnancy in multiple sclerosis. The CDR3 extends over 17 amino acids. The V end was cut by 3 bases, the J end by 0 bases, with 14 bases between. The germline V gene has CDR1 KGHSH and CDR2 LQKENI. Sequences were derived from CD4+ T cells from peripheral blood mononuclear cells, sampled in the second trimester of pregnancy. The J gene is TRBJ1-4, the V gene TRBV18; D is ambiguous. The clonotype comes from a female donor with multiple sclerosis, enrolled in a pregnancy study. The CDR3 coding sequence is TGTGCCAGCTCACCTTCGGTACAGCCTGCAACTAATGAAAAACTGTTTTTT. Its translation: CASSPSVQPATNEKLFF.